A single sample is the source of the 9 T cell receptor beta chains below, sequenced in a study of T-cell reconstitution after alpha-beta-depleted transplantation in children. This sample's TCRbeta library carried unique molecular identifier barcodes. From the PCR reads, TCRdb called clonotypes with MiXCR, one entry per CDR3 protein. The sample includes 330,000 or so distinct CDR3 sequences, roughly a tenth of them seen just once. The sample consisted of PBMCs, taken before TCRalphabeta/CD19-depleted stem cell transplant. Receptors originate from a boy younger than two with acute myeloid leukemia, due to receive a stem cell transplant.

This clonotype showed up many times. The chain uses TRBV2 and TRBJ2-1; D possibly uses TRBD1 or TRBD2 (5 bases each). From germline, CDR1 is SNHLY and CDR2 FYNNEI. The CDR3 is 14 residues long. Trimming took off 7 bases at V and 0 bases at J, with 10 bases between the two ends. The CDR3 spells CASKAGSSYNEQFF. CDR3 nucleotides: TGTGCCAGCAAGGCAGGGAGCTCCTACAATGAGCAGTTCTTC.

CDR3: CASSVARGAPKETQYF. Written as DNA, the CDR3 is TGTGCCAGCAGCGTAGCACGGGGGGCTCCGAAAGAGACCCAGTACTTC. The chain recombines TRBV9 with TRBJ2-5; tentative D call: TRBD2 (7 bases). The CDR3 extends over 16 amino acids. V dropped 0 bases and J dropped 3 bases, with 15 bases sitting between them. From germline, CDR1 is SGDLS and CDR2 YYNGEE.

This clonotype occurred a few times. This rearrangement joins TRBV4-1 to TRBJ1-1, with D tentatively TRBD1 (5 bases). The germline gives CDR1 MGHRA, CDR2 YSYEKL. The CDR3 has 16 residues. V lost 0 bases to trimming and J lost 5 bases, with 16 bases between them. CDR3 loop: CASSQDPSGARTEAFF. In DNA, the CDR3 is TGCGCCAGCAGCCAAGATCCCTCCGGGGCTAGAACTGAAGCTTTCTTT.

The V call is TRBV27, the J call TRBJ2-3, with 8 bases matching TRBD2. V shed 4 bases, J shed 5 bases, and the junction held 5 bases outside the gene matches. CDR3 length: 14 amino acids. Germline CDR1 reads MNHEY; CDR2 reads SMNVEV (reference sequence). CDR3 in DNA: TGTGCCAGCAGTTCCAGACTAGCGTTAGATACGCAGTATTTT. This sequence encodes CASSSRLALDTQYF.

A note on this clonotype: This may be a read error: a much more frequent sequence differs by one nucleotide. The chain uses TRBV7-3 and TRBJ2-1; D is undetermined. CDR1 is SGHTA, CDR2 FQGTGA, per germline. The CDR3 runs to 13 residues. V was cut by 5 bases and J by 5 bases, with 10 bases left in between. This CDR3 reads CASSPGPDNEQFF. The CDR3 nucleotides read TGTGCCAGCAGCCCCGGGCCGGACAATGAGCAGTTCTTC.

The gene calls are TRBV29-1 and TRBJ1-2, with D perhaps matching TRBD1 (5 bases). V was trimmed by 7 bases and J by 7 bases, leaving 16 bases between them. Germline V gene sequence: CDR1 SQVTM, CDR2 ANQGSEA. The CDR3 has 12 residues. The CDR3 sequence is CSGGLWGTGYTF. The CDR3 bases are TGCAGCGGTGGACTTTGGGGGACTGGCTACACCTTC. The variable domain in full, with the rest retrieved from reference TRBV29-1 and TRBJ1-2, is SAVISQKPSRDICQRGTSLTIQCQVDSQVTMMFWYRQQPGQSLTLIATANQGSEATYESGFVIDKFPISRPNLTFSTLTVSNMSPEDSSIYLCSGGLWGTGYTFGSGTRLTVV.

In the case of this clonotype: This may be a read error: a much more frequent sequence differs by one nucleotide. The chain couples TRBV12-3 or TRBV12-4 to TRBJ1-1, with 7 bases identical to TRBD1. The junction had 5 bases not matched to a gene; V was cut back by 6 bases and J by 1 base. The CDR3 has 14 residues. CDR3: CASSPGQPNTEAFF. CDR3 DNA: TGTGCCAGCAGCCCGGGACAGCCGAACACTGAAGCTTTCTTT.

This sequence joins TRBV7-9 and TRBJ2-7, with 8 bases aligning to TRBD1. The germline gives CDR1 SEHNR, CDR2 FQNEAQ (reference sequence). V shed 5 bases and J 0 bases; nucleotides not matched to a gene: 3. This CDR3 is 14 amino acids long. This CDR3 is CASSRGQVSYEQYF. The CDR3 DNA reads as TGTGCCAGCAGCCGGGGACAGGTCTCCTACGAGCAGTACTTC.

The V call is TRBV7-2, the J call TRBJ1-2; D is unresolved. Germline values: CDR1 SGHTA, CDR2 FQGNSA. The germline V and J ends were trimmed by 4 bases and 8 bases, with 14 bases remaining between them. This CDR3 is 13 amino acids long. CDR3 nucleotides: TGTGCCAGCAGCTCATCCTTTAAAGGAGGCTACACCTTC. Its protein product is CASSSSFKGGYTF.